These 6 T cell receptor beta chains share one sample of origin, sequenced in a study of blood T cell repertoires in COVID-19. Method: immunoSEQ multiplex PCR; TCRdb's copy keeps in-frame clones and lacks some. There are 110,000 to 150,000 clones in the sample; approximately 78% occur only once, and 5.5% to 7% lies in the top ten. Input material: PBMCs or T cells enriched from blood (not recorded which). The origin of the receptors is a woman aged 45-65 years who had recovered from COVID-19.

The chain employs TRBV5-4 and TRBJ2-7; TRBD1 agrees at 11 bases. The CDR3 contains 14 residues. In germline, CDR1 is SGHNT, CDR2 YYREEE (reference sequence). With 4 bases clipped from V and 9 bases from J, the junction kept 9 bases outside the gene matches. The CDR3 spells CASSRDRGATSQYF. The CDR3 DNA reads as TGTGCCAGCAGCAGGGACAGGGGGGCCACCTCGCAGTACTTC.

The gene calls are TRBV7-6 and TRBJ2-2; the D gene is possibly TRBD1 (6 bases). Between the trimmed V and J ends, which lost 2 bases and 1 base, there was a span of 11 bases. Germline V lookup: CDR1 SGHVS, CDR2 FNYEAQ. CDR3 length: 16 amino acids. The DNA of the CDR3 is TGTGCCAGCAGCTTAATCGCCAGGGGGAACACCGGGGAGCTGTTTTTT. Its protein product is CASSLIARGNTGELFF.

The rearrangement links TRBV29-1 to TRBJ1-2; no firm D call. The CDR3 is made up of 12 amino acids. Trimming left V 5 bases short and J 10 bases short, with 17 bases between. From germline, CDR1 is SQVTM and CDR2 ANQGSEA. The CDR3 loop reads CSVQAHLGVYTF. The DNA of the CDR3 is TGCAGCGTTCAGGCTCATCTCGGCGTCTACACCTTC.

This clone appeared once. The genes are TRBV29-1 and TRBJ1-1; 7 nucleotides line up with TRBD1. The CDR3 consists of 14 residues. Trimming removed 5 bases from V and 0 bases from J; junction bases left unmatched: 6. Germline loops: CDR1 SQVTM, CDR2 ANQGSEA. The CDR3 nucleotides are TGCAGCGTTTGTCCGGGACAGCTGAACACTGAAGCTTTCTTT. It is translated as CSVCPGQLNTEAFF. Based on the CDR3 plus reference TRBV29-1 and TRBJ1-1, the full variable domain is SAVISQKPSRDICQRGTSLTIQCQVDSQVTMMFWYRQQPGQSLTLIATANQGSEATYESGFVIDKFPISRPNLTFSTLTVSNMSPEDSSIYLCSVCPGQLNTEAFFGQGTRLTVV.

V usage is TRBV14 and J usage is TRBJ2-5, with D possibly TRBD2 on 6 matching bases. The germline V gene has CDR1 SGHDN and CDR2 FVKESK. Trimming cost V 6 bases and J 4 bases, with 12 bases left between them. This CDR3 has 13 amino acids. The CDR3 nucleotides are TGTGCCAGCAGTCGGACCGGGGGAGAGACCCAGTACTTC. Translated, it gives CASSRTGGETQYF. Full variable domain (remainder filled in from reference TRBV14 and TRBJ2-5): EAGVTQFPSHSVIEKGQTVTLRCDPISGHDNLYWYRRVMGKEIKFLLHFVKESKQDESGMPNNRFLAERTGGTYSTLKVQPAELEDSGVYFCASSRTGGETQYFGPGTRLLVL.

This clone was seen repeatedly, ten times or more. This sequence joins TRBV4-1 and TRBJ1-4; D is uncertain. This CDR3 spans 20 amino acids. CDR1 and CDR2 (germline): MGHRA, YSYEKL. V lost 0 bases, J lost 4 bases, and 24 bases lay in between. The CDR3 sequence is CASSQDGGRSRPPNNEKLFF. In nucleotides, the CDR3 is TGCGCCAGCAGCCAAGATGGAGGCAGAAGTAGACCTCCCAATAATGAAAAACTGTTTTTT.